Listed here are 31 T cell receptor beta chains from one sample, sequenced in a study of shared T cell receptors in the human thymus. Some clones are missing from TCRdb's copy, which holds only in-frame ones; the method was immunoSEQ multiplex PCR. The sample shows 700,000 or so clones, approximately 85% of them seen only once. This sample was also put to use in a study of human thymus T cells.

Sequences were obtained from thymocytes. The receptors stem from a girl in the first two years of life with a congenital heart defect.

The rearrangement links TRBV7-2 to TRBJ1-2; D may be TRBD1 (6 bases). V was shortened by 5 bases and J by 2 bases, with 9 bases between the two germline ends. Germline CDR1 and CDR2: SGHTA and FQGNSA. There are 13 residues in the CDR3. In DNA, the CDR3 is TGTGCCAGCAGCCTAGGACAGAACTATGGCTACACCTTC. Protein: CASSLGQNYGYTF.

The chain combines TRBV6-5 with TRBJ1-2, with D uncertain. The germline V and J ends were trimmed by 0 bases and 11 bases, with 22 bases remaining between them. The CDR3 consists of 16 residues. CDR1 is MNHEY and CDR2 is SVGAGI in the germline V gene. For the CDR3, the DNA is TGTGCCAGCAGTTACTCGACTGCCGGGTGGAATGTTCGATACACCTTC. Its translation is CASSYSTAGWNVRYTF.

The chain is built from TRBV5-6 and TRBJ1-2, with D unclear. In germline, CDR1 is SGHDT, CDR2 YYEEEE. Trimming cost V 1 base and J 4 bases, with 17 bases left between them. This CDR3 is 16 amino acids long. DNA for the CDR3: TGTGCCAGCAGCTTGAGTCCCTTTCCTAGAAGCTATGGCTACACCTTC. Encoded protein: CASSLSPFPRSYGYTF.

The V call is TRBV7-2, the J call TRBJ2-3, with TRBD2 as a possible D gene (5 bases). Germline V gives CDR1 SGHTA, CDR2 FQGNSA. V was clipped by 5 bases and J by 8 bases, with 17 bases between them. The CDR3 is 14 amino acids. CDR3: CASSPTNRTFTQYF. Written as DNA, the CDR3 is TGTGCCAGCAGCCCAACTAACCGGACTTTTACGCAGTATTTT.

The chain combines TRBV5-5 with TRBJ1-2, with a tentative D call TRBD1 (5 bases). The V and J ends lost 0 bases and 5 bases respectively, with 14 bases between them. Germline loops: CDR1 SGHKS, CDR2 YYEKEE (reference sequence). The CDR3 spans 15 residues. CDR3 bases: TGTGCCAGCAGCTTGGGTTTGGGCAGGGTGTATGGCTACACCTTC. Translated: CASSLGLGRVYGYTF.

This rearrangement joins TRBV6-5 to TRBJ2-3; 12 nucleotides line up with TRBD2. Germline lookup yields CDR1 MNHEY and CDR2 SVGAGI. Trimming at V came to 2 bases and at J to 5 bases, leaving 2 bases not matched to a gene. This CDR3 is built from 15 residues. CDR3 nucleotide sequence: TGTGCCAGCAGTTACGGACTAGCGGGGATAGATACGCAGTATTTT. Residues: CASSYGLAGIDTQYF.

The CDR3 DNA follows: TGTGCCAGCAGGATTAACTTGGAGGGAAGGACCTACGAGCAGTACTTC. It yields the protein CASRINLEGRTYEQYF. The chain combines TRBV28 with TRBJ2-7; possibly TRBD2 for D (6 bases). Germline CDR1 MDHEN, CDR2 SYDVKM. Trimming removed 6 bases from V and 2 bases from J, with 20 bases in between. This CDR3 is built from 16 residues.

The CDR3 region has the DNA TGTGCCAGCAGCACAAAGATACAGGGCTCTGGGGCCAACGTCCTGACTTTC. It encodes CASSTKIQGSGANVLTF. The gene calls are TRBV28 and TRBJ2-6; tentative D call: TRBD1 (6 bases). V lost 6 bases to trimming and J lost 0 bases, with 15 bases between them. The CDR3 runs to 17 residues. From germline, CDR1 is MDHEN and CDR2 SYDVKM. The complete variable domain, with remaining parts taken from reference TRBV28 and TRBJ2-6, reads DVKVTQSSRYLVKRTGEKVFLECVQDMDHENMFWYRQDPGLGLRLIYFSYDVKMKEKGDIPEGYSVSREKKERFSLILESASTNQTSMYLCASSTKIQGSGANVLTFGAGSRLTVL.

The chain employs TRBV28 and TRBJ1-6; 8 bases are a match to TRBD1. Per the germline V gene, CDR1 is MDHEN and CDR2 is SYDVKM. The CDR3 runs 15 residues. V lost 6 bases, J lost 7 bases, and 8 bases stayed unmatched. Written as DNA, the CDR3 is TGTGCCAGCAGGCCTCGGGACAGGTTAAATTCACCCCTCCACTTT. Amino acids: CASRPRDRLNSPLHF.

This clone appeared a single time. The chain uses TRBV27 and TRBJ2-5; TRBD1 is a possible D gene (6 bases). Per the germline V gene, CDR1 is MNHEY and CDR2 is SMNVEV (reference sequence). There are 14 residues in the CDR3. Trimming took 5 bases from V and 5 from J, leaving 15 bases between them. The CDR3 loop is CASSPTQGRETQYF. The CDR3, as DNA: TGTGCCAGCAGTCCGACACAGGGTCGGGAGACCCAGTACTTC.

The CDR3: CASSLDRGTGGYTF. The DNA for the CDR3 is TGTGCCAGCAGCCTTGACAGGGGGACGGGTGGCTACACCTTC. J is TRBJ1-2 and V is TRBV9, with 9 bases fitting TRBD1. This CDR3 spans 14 amino acids. CDR1 and CDR2 from the germline V gene are SGDLS and YYNGEE. The trim removed 4 bases at V and 7 bases at J, leaving 8 bases unmatched. Based on the CDR3 plus reference TRBV9 and TRBJ1-2, the full variable domain is DSGVTQTPKHLITATGQRVTLRCSPRSGDLSVYWYQQSLDQGLQFLIQYYNGEERAKGNILERFSAQQFPDLHSELNLSSLELGDSALYFCASSLDRGTGGYTFGSGTRLTVV.

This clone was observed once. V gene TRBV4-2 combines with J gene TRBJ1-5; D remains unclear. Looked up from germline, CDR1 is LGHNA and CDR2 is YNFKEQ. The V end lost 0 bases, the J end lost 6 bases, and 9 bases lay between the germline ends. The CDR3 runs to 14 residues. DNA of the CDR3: TGTGCCAGCAGCCAAGACGGTAACTGTCAGCCCCAGCATTTT. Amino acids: CASSQDGNCQPQHF.

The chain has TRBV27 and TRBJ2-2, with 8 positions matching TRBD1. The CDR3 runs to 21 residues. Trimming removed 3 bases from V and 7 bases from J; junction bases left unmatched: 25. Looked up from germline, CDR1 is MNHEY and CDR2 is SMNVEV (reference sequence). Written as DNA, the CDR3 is TGTGCCAGCAGTTTTAGGCCCCCCCAGACAGGGGACGTTAGGTGGCACGGGGAGCTGTTTTTT. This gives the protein CASSFRPPQTGDVRWHGELFF.

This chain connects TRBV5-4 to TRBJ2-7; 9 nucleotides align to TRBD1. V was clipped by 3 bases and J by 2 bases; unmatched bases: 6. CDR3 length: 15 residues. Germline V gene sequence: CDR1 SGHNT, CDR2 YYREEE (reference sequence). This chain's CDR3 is CASSWDRTGAYEQYF. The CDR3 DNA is TGTGCCAGCAGCTGGGACCGGACAGGGGCCTACGAGCAGTACTTC.

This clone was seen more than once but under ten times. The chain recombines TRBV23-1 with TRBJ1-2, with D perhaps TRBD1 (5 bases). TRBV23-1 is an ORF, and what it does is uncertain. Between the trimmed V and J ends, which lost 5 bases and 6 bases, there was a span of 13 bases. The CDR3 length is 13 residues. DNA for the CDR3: TGCGCCAGCAGTTATCAGGGTAGAAATGGCTACACCTTC. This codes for CASSYQGRNGYTF.

The CDR3 DNA follows: TGTGCCAGCAGTGTCCACGAAACAGTCCTCTCTAATGAGCAGTTCTTC. It encodes CASSVHETVLSNEQFF. The rearrangement uses TRBV2 and TRBJ2-1; D remains unclear. V was shortened by 4 bases and J by 7 bases, with 20 bases between the two germline ends. Per the germline V gene, CDR1 is SNHLY and CDR2 is FYNNEI. The CDR3 sequence is 16 residues long.

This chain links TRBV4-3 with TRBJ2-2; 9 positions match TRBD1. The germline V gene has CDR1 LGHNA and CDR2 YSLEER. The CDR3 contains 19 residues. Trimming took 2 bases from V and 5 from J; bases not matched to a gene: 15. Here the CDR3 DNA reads TGCGCCAGCAGCCAAAAACTGACAGGGGGTATAAGACGTACCGGGGAGCTGTTTTTT. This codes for CASSQKLTGGIRRTGELFF.

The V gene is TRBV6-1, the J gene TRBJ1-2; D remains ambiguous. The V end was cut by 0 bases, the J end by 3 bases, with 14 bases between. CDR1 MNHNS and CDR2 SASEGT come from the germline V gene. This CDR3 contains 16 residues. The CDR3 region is CASSEAFASPYYGYTF. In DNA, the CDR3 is TGTGCCAGCAGTGAAGCATTCGCGTCCCCGTACTATGGCTACACCTTC.

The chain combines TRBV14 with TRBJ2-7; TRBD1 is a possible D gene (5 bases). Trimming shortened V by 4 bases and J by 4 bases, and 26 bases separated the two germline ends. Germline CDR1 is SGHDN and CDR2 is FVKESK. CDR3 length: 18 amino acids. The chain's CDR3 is CASSLSPNRQQINYEQYF. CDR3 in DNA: TGTGCCAGCAGCCTAAGCCCAAACCGACAGCAAATTAATTACGAGCAGTACTTC.

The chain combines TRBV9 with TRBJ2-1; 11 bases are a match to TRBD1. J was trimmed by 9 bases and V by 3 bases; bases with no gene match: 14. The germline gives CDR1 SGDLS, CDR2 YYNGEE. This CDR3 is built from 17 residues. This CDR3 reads CASSETAPGQGVGEQFF. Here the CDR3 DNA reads TGTGCCAGCAGCGAAACAGCCCCGGGACAGGGGGTAGGTGAGCAGTTCTTC.

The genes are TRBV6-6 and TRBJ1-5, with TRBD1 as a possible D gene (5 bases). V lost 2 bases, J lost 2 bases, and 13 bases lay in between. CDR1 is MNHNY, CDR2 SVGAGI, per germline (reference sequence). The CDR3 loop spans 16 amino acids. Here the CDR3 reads CASSYLKAGCNQPQHF. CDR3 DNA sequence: TGTGCCAGCAGTTACCTAAAGGCAGGGTGCAATCAGCCCCAGCATTTT.

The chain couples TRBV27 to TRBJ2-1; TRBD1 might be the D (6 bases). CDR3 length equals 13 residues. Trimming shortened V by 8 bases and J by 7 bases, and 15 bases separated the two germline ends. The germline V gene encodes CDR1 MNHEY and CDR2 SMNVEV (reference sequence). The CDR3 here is CASDTHQGNEQFF. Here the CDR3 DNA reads TGTGCCAGCGACACCCACCAGGGGAATGAGCAGTTCTTC.

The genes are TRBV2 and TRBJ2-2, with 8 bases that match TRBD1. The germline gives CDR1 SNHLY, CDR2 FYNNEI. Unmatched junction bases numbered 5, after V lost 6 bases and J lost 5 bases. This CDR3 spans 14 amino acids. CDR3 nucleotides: TGTGCCAGCAGGCAGGGGGCGGATACCGGGGAGCTGTTTTTT. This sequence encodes CASRQGADTGELFF. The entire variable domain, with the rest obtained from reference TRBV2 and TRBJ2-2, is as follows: EPEVTQTPSHQVTQMGQEVILRCVPISNHLYFYWYRQILGQKVEFLVSFYNNEISEKSEIFDDQFSVERPDGSNFTLKIRSTKLEDSAMYFCASRQGADTGELFFGEGSRLTVL.

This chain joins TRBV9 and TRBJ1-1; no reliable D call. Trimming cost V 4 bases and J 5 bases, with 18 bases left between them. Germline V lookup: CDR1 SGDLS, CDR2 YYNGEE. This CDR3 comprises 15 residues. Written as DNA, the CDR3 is TGTGCCAGCAGCTCCGACGACACCGGAGGTACTGAAGCTTTCTTT. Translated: CASSSDDTGGTEAFF. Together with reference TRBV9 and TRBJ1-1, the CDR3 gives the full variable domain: DSGVTQTPKHLITATGQRVTLRCSPRSGDLSVYWYQQSLDQGLQFLIQYYNGEERAKGNILERFSAQQFPDLHSELNLSSLELGDSALYFCASSSDDTGGTEAFFGQGTRLTVV.

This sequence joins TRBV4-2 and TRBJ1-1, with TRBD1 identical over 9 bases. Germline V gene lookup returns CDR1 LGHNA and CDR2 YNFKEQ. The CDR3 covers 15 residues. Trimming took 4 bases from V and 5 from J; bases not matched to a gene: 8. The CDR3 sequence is CASSRPGTGRTEAFF. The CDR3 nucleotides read TGTGCCAGCAGCCGTCCCGGGACAGGGAGGACTGAAGCTTTCTTT.

The CDR3 DNA reads as TGCAGCGTGATGACAGGCCCCAACACCGGGGAGCTGTTTTTT. Amino acid sequence: CSVMTGPNTGELFF. V is TRBV29-1 and J is TRBJ2-2; possibly TRBD1 for D (6 bases). The germline CDR1 and CDR2 sequences are SQVTM and ANQGSEA. The CDR3 totals 14 residues. V was clipped by 6 bases and J by 2 bases, with 13 bases between them.

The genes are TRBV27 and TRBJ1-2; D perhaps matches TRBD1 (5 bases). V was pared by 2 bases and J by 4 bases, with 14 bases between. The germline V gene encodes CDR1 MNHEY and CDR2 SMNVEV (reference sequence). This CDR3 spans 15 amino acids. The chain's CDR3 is CASSLGGDRGYGYTF. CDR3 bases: TGTGCCAGCAGTTTAGGGGGGGACCGGGGCTATGGCTACACCTTC.

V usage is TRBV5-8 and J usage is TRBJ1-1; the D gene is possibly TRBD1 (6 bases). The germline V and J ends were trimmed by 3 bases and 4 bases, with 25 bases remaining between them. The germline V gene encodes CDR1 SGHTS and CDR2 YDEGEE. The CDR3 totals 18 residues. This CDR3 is CASSSITGPSLLGTEAFF. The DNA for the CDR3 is TGTGCCAGCAGCTCGATTACAGGGCCCTCATTATTAGGCACTGAAGCTTTCTTT.

The CDR3 loop is CASQIGGTVSPLHF. CDR3 nucleotides: TGTGCCAGCCAGATAGGGGGTACGGTTTCACCCCTCCACTTT. The rearrangement uses TRBV28 and TRBJ1-6; D possibly corresponds to TRBD1 (6 bases). The CDR3 is 14 residues long. From germline, CDR1 is MDHEN and CDR2 SYDVKM. V was clipped by 8 bases and J by 9 bases, with 17 bases between them.

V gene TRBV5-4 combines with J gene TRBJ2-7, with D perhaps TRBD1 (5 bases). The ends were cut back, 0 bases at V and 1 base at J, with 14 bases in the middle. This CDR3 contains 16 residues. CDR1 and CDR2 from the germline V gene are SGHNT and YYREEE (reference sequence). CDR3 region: CASSLGGIAGSYEQYF. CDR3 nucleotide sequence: TGTGCCAGCAGCTTGGGGGGTATAGCAGGGTCCTACGAGCAGTACTTC. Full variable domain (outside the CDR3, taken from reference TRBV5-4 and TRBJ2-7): ETGVTQSPTHLIKTRGQQVTLRCSSQSGHNTVSWYQQALGQGPQFIFQYYREEENGRGNFPPRFSGLQFPNYSSELNVNALELDDSALYLCASSLGGIAGSYEQYFGPGTRLTVT.

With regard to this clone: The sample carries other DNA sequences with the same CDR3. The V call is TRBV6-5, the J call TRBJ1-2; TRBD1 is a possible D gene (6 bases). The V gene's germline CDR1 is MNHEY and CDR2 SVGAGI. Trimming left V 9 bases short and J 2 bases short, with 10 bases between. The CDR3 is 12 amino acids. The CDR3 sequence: CASSDRNYGYTF. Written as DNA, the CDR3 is TGTGCCAGTTCGGACAGAAACTATGGCTACACCTTC.